The TCR beta chain under discussion was sequenced for a study of human T cells and chemical hapten exposure. Overall study: Patients, chiefly female, had alopecia areata, totalis or universalis. Among samples, TCR yields varied mainly because of small differences in pooled library volume. Broader study findings: Donors in the study had alopecia, meaning their immune response may differ from healthy people's.

TCRdb fed the RACE reads into MiXCR, producing one record per CDR3 protein. The sample lists more than 300,000 distinct CDR3 sequences; around 5.5% were seen once. Time point: pre-sensitization, week 0. Treatment indicated: therapeutic diphenylcyclopropenone sensitization with weekly scalp DPC. With respect to this clonotype: The antigen remains unidentified.

The CDR3 spans 15 residues. V and J are TRBV12-2 and TRBJ1-6; the table's D call, TRBD1, has no DNA check behind it. TRBV12-2 is a documented pseudogene. The sequence came from a woman under 30 with alopecia areata. Some clones in this sample may be carry-over from other donors' samples. Sequenced here: whole blood, sampled in connection with sensitization to the hapten diphenylcyclopropenone (DPC). CDR3 in DNA: TGTGCAAGTCGCTTAGCATACAGGGTAGATTCACCCCTCCACTTT. It is translated as CASRLAYRVDSPLHF.